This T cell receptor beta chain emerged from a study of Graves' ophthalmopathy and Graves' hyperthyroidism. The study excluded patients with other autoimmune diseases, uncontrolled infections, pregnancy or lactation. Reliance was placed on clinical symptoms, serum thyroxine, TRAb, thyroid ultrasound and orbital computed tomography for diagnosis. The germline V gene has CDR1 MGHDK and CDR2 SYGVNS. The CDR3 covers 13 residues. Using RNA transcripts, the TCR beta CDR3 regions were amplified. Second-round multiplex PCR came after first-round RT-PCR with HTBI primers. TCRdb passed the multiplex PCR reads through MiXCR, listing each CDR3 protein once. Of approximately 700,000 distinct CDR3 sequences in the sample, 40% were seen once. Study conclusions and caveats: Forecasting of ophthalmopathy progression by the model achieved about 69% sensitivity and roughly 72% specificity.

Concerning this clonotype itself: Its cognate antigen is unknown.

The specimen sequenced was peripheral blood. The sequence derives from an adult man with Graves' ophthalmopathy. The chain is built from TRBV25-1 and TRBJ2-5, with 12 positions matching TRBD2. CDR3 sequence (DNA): TGTGCGCGGACTAGCGGGGCCCAAGAGACCCAGTACTTC. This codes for CARTSGAQETQYF. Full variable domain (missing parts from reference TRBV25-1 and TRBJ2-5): EADIYQTPRYLVIGTGKKITLECSQTMGHDKMYWYQQDPGMELHLIHYSYGVNSTEKGDLSSESTVSRIRTEHFPLTLESARPSHTSQYLCARTSGAQETQYFGPGTRLLVL.